One sample yielded the 30 T cell receptor beta chains listed below, sequenced in a study of T cell repertoires in cytomegalovirus infection. In TCRdb, the reads were re-called with MiXCR into one record per CDR3 protein. Of a few hundred thousand distinct CDR3 sequences in the sample, 40% to 50% were seen once. Antigens for these TCRs are unknown. The source was cultured PBMCs, collected from culture after CMV antigen stimulation. These receptors came from a human donor in good health (CMV status not recorded). Some clones in this sample may be carry-over from other donors' samples.

The genes are TRBV5-4 and TRBJ1-4; D is perhaps TRBD1 (5 bases). There are 14 residues in the CDR3. Trimming took off 4 bases at V and 6 bases at J, with 13 bases between the two ends. Germline values: CDR1 SGHNT, CDR2 YYREEE (reference sequence). CDR3 coding DNA: TGTGCCAGCAGCCCCGGGGTCAGGGATGAAAAACTGTTTTTT. Translated, it gives CASSPGVRDEKLFF.

The genes are TRBV19 and TRBJ2-1; no firm D call. V lost 1 base to trimming and J lost 2 bases, with 9 bases between them. CDR3 length: 15 amino acids. CDR1 is LNHDA, CDR2 SQIVND, per germline (reference sequence). CDR3 DNA: TGTGCCAGTAGTATAGTTGAGAATACCTACAATGAGCAGTTCTTC. Translating gives CASSIVENTYNEQFF.

The chain has TRBV20-1 and TRBJ1-1; maybe TRBD1 (5 bases). Per the germline V gene, CDR1 is DFQATT and CDR2 is SNEGSKA (reference sequence). CDR3 length: 13 residues. V was cut by 3 bases and J by 1 base, with 9 bases left in between. The CDR3 protein is CSASSGGNTEAFF. DNA for the CDR3: TGCAGTGCTAGTTCCGGGGGGAACACTGAAGCTTTCTTT.

Points on this clonotype: A junction boundary mismatches the germline segment, possibly from a read error. The CDR3 region is CASSFRDRGYQETQYF. The CDR3 DNA reads as TGTGCCAGCAGCTTCCGGGACAGGGGGTACCAAGAGACCCAGTACTTC. The rearrangement uses TRBV5-3 and TRBJ2-5; 11 bases agree with TRBD1. TRBV5-3 falls under the ORF class, with uncertain function. The CDR3 totals 16 residues.

This clonotype occurred a few times. V and J are TRBV20-1 and TRBJ1-5, with no clear D. Germline assignment: CDR1 DFQATT and CDR2 SNEGSKA (reference sequence). The CDR3 runs to 13 residues. CDR3 sequence (DNA): TGCAGCTGCCGGACCGATGTGAATCAGCCCCAGCATTTT. Protein sequence: CSCRTDVNQPQHF.

The chain couples TRBV19 to TRBJ2-1; tentatively, D is TRBD2 (5 bases). Germline CDR1 reads LNHDA; CDR2 reads SQIVND (reference sequence). This CDR3 spans 14 amino acids. The V end was cut by 6 bases, the J end by 0 bases, with 9 bases between. CDR3 region: CASRDWSSYNEQFF. In nucleotides, the CDR3 is TGTGCCAGTAGGGACTGGAGCTCCTACAATGAGCAGTTCTTC. The complete variable domain, with remaining parts taken from reference TRBV19 and TRBJ2-1, reads DGGITQSPKYLFRKEGQNVTLSCEQNLNHDAMYWYRQDPGQGLRLIYYSQIVNDFQKGDIAEGYSVSREKKESFPLTVTSAQKNPTAFYLCASRDWSSYNEQFFGPGTRLTVL.

The rearrangement joins TRBV27 to TRBJ2-2; no clear D. The CDR3 loop spans 16 amino acids. From germline, CDR1 is MNHEY and CDR2 SMNVEV (reference sequence). Trimming took off 2 bases at V and 5 bases at J, with 15 bases between the two ends. CDR3 nucleotide sequence: TGTGCCAGCAGTTTACTATTCGACGGATGGACCGGGGAGCTGTTTTTT. Translated, it gives CASSLLFDGWTGELFF.

This clonotype occurred a few times. The chain employs TRBV6-1 and TRBJ2-3; 11 positions agree with TRBD2. CDR1 MNHNS and CDR2 SASEGT come from the germline V gene. The junction had 8 bases not matched to a gene; V was cut back by 7 bases and J by 2 bases. The CDR3 covers 16 residues. The CDR3 spells CASIGTSGFFTDTQYF. The DNA for the CDR3 is TGTGCCAGCATCGGGACTAGCGGATTCTTCACAGATACGCAGTATTTT.

CDR3 amino acids: CASSPLGSATDTQYF. The DNA of the CDR3 is TGTGCCAGCAGCCCCTTAGGGAGCGCCACAGATACGCAGTATTTT. The V gene is TRBV7-2, the J gene TRBJ2-3; TRBD2 is a possible D gene (5 bases). The V gene lost 5 bases and the J gene lost 2 bases, with 14 bases spanning the gap. Germline loops: CDR1 SGHTA, CDR2 FQGNSA. The CDR3 contains 15 residues.

V and J are TRBV15 and TRBJ2-7, with D possibly called TRBD1 or TRBD2 (5 bases each). CDR3 length: 18 residues. CDR1 is LNHNV, CDR2 YYDKDF, per germline (reference sequence). Trimming took 0 bases from V and 5 from J, leaving 23 bases between them. CDR3 in DNA: TGTGCCACCAGCAGAGATCTTGGAGGACAAACAAGGCGGGACGAGCAGTACTTC. Translated, it gives CATSRDLGGQTRRDEQYF.

The chain joins TRBV19 to TRBJ2-6; D remains ambiguous. The germline V gene has CDR1 LNHDA and CDR2 SQIVND (reference sequence). The V and J ends lost 3 bases and 0 bases respectively, with 15 bases between them. The CDR3 spans 18 residues. This chain's CDR3 is CASSIVWLGPSGANVLTF. The CDR3 DNA reads TGTGCCAGTAGTATCGTGTGGTTGGGCCCCTCTGGGGCCAACGTCCTGACTTTC.

This clonotype appeared a few times. The V and J genes are TRBV7-6 and TRBJ2-5, with 13 bases fitting TRBD2. The junction had 3 bases not matched to a gene; V was cut back by 5 bases and J by 3 bases. Germline CDR1 reads SGHVS; CDR2 reads FNYEAQ. This CDR3 is 15 amino acids long. CDR3 loop: CASSEGTSGEETQYF. For the CDR3, the DNA is TGTGCCAGCAGCGAAGGGACTAGCGGGGAAGAGACCCAGTACTTC.

The chain couples TRBV7-6 to TRBJ1-1, with 7 bases matching TRBD1. In germline, CDR1 is SGHVS, CDR2 FNYEAQ. V trimming: 2 bases; J trimming: 0 bases; junction bases outside the gene matches: 6. CDR3 length: 16 amino acids. The CDR3 protein is CASSLWTQGVNTEAFF. CDR3 nucleotides: TGTGCCAGCAGCTTATGGACCCAGGGGGTGAACACTGAAGCTTTCTTT.

This clonotype was observed a few times. The chain couples TRBV6-8 to TRBJ1-1, with D perhaps TRBD1 (5 bases). This CDR3 comprises 15 residues. The germline V gene encodes CDR1 MNHGY and CDR2 SAAAGT. V lost 1 base to trimming and J lost 1 base, with 10 bases between them. CDR3 protein: CASSYFPQGNTEAFF. CDR3 DNA: TGTGCCAGCAGTTACTTCCCTCAGGGGAACACTGAAGCTTTCTTT.

The chain links TRBV12-3 or TRBV12-4 to TRBJ1-1, with D perhaps TRBD1 (6 bases). With 5 bases removed from V and 0 bases from J, the gap between germline ends came to 16 bases. This CDR3 is 16 amino acids long. Here the CDR3 DNA reads TGTGCCAGCAGTCCTCAGGGGCGCCGTGTGAACACTGAAGCTTTCTTT. This sequence encodes CASSPQGRRVNTEAFF.

This clonotype appeared a few times. This sequence joins TRBV7-2 and TRBJ2-5; 9 bases map to TRBD2. CDR1 is SGHTA and CDR2 is FQGNSA in the germline V gene. Trimming cost V 2 bases and J 2 bases; bases outside gene matches: 6. This CDR3 spans 16 amino acids. CDR3 loop: CASSLISAGGQETQYF. The CDR3 bases are TGTGCCAGCAGCTTAATCTCAGCGGGGGGACAAGAGACCCAGTACTTC.

This clonotype was observed a handful of times. V gene TRBV12-3 or TRBV12-4 combines with J gene TRBJ2-2, with 9 bases that match TRBD1. The CDR3 spans 18 residues. V lost 5 bases, J lost 4 bases, and 14 bases stayed unmatched. CDR3 protein: CASSPTLNRGRITGELFF. CDR3 sequence (DNA): TGTGCCAGCAGTCCCACTCTCAACAGGGGGCGTATCACCGGGGAGCTGTTTTTT.

The chain has TRBV12-3 or TRBV12-4 and TRBJ2-7; 7 bases map to TRBD1. CDR3 length: 13 amino acids. Unmatched junction bases numbered 5, after V lost 5 bases and J lost 4 bases. The CDR3 DNA sequence: TGTGCCAGCAGTCCCCAGACAGGGTACGAGCAGTACTTC. Protein product: CASSPQTGYEQYF.

The genes are TRBV7-2 and TRBJ2-3; D gene ambiguous. Germline lookup yields CDR1 SGHTA and CDR2 FQGNSA. Trimming cost V 1 base and J 6 bases, with 8 bases left between them. CDR3 length equals 13 residues. The CDR3 reads CASSLVMLDTQYF. The DNA of the CDR3 is TGTGCCAGCAGCTTAGTGATGCTTGATACGCAGTATTTT.

This sequence joins TRBV10-3 and TRBJ2-1; a weak D match, TRBD1 (6 bases). CDR1 and CDR2 (germline): ENHRY, SYGVKD. This CDR3 comprises 14 residues. V was clipped by 10 bases and J by 7 bases, with 20 bases between them. CDR3 protein: CATGPRGWENEQFF. CDR3 bases: TGTGCCACCGGCCCCAGGGGCTGGGAAAATGAGCAGTTCTTC.

This clonotype was seen a handful of times. The chain is built from TRBV7-2 and TRBJ2-2; the D gene is possibly TRBD1 (7 bases). CDR3 length: 16 amino acids. The V and J ends lost 4 bases and 6 bases respectively, with 18 bases between them. Germline V lookup: CDR1 SGHTA, CDR2 FQGNSA. In DNA form, the CDR3 reads TGTGCCAGCAGCTGGAGGGGGCCGTGGGTCCCCGGGGAGCTGTTTTTT. Protein: CASSWRGPWVPGELFF. The variable domain in full, completed from reference TRBV7-2 and TRBJ2-2, reads GAGVSQSPSNKVTEKGKDVELRCDPISGHTALYWYRQSLGQGLEFLIYFQGNSAPDKSGLPSDRFSAERTGGSVSTLTIQRTQQEDSAVYLCASSWRGPWVPGELFFGEGSRLTVL.

V is TRBV10-3 and J is TRBJ2-7; 8 bases map to TRBD2. Trimming cost V 8 bases and J 6 bases; bases outside gene matches: 6. The germline V gene has CDR1 ENHRY and CDR2 SYGVKD. The CDR3 has 12 residues. In nucleotides, the CDR3 is TGTGCCATCGTAGCGGGAAGGGTCGAGCAGTACTTC. The encoded protein is CAIVAGRVEQYF.

V gene TRBV7-2 combines with J gene TRBJ1-4, with no clear D. The V gene's germline CDR1 is SGHTA and CDR2 FQGNSA. The CDR3 has 16 amino acids. Trimming shortened V by 1 base and J by 10 bases, and 19 bases separated the two germline ends. CDR3 in amino acids: CASSLETPTHSGKLFF. The CDR3 DNA is TGTGCCAGCAGCTTAGAGACACCTACCCATTCAGGAAAACTGTTTTTT.

V is TRBV18 and J is TRBJ1-1; 9 bases agree with TRBD1. V gave up 0 bases and J gave up 4 bases; unmatched junction bases: 3. This CDR3 contains 15 residues. Germline-derived CDR1 and CDR2 are KGHSH and LQKENI. As DNA, the CDR3 is TGTGCCAGCTCACCACCGGGACAGGGTTCCACTGAAGCTTTCTTT. The encoded protein is CASSPPGQGSTEAFF. Filled out from reference TRBV18 and TRBJ1-1, the complete variable domain reads NAGVMQNPRHLVRRRGQEARLRCSPMKGHSHVYWYRQLPEEGLKFMVYLQKENIIDESGMPKERFSAEFPKEGPSILRIQQVVRGDSAAYFCASSPPGQGSTEAFFGQGTRLTVV.

This clonotype was seen a handful of times. The V call is TRBV4-1, the J call TRBJ2-2, with D possibly matching TRBD2 (6 bases). CDR1 MGHRA and CDR2 YSYEKL come from the germline V gene. Trimming left V 1 base short and J 7 bases short, with 19 bases between. This CDR3 has 17 residues. The CDR3 nucleotides read TGCGCCAGCAGCCAAGGTCCGGGGAGGAGTATGAACGGGGAGCTGTTTTTT. This encodes CASSQGPGRSMNGELFF.

This clonotype was seen at least ten times. This chain uses TRBV7-2 with TRBJ1-2; D remains ambiguous. The germline CDR1 and CDR2 sequences are SGHTA and FQGNSA. Trimming pared 2 bases from V and 4 bases from J, leaving 5 bases between. CDR3 length: 12 residues. The CDR3 region has the DNA TGTGCCAGCAGCTTAATTGGCTATGGCTACACCTTC. Translated: CASSLIGYGYTF.

The V and J genes are TRBV27 and TRBJ2-7; D call uncertain. Germline V gene data show CDR1 as MNHEY and CDR2 as SMNVEV (reference sequence). The ends were cut back, 8 bases at V and 3 bases at J, with 14 bases in the middle. CDR3 length: 13 residues. The CDR3 coding sequence is TGTGCCAGCCCGTTACCGATGGTCTACGAGCAGTACTTC. The encoded protein is CASPLPMVYEQYF.

This clonotype turned up a few times. This chain connects TRBV5-1 to TRBJ2-4, with 9 bases lining up with TRBD2. The CDR3 runs to 19 residues. Germline V CDR1 and CDR2: SGHRS, YFSETQ. J lost 0 bases, V lost 4 bases, and 14 bases had no gene match. The CDR3 protein is CASSPETREGLLAKNIQYF. The CDR3 DNA follows: TGCGCCAGCAGCCCCGAAACGCGGGAGGGGCTCCTAGCCAAAAACATTCAGTACTTC.

A few counts support this clonotype. The V gene is TRBV6-6, the J gene TRBJ1-2; 8 nucleotides agree with TRBD1. CDR3 length: 15 residues. Trimming cost V 6 bases and J 4 bases; bases outside gene matches: 10. The germline CDR1 and CDR2 sequences are MNHNY and SVGAGI (reference sequence). Written as DNA, the CDR3 is TGTGCCAGCAGAGTCCGGGACAGGAGCATCTATGGCTACACCTTC. Amino acid sequence: CASRVRDRSIYGYTF.

This chain joins TRBV23-1 and TRBJ2-7; a possible D gene is TRBD2 (6 bases). TRBV23-1 is marked as an open reading frame, function uncertain. The CDR3 sequence is 19 residues long. V shed 8 bases and J shed 6 bases, with 35 bases lying between them. The CDR3 nucleotides read TGCGCCAGCGTGGGGACGGCTTGCGGGGTCTCAGGACGTACGTCCGAGCAGTACTTC. Its translation is CASVGTACGVSGRTSEQYF.